One T cell receptor (beta chain) is described in this entry. Its target is unknown. The data stem from a study of CD8 T cells in Susac syndrome. Study conclusions and caveats: Only a relatively small number of individuals were included in the TCR sequencing and HLA analysis.

J lost 2 bases, V lost 3 bases, and 6 bases had no gene match. Germline-derived CDR1 and CDR2 are MGHRA and YSYEKL. The CDR3 extends over 15 amino acids. RNA, at about 0.45 to 1 ug, was reverse transcribed with random hexamers. An immunoSEQ multiplex PCR amplified TCR beta CDR3 over 54 Vbeta and 13 Jbeta. TCRdb analysed the immunoSEQ multiplex PCR reads with MiXCR anew, one entry per CDR3 protein. The sample yields about 170,000 distinct CDR3 sequences, 93% seen once. Sequencing of TCR beta drew on CD8+ and CD4+ T cells from blood. Patients with stable or active relapsing-remitting disease, all of them treatment-naive, made up the multiple sclerosis controls.

This rearrangement joins TRBV4-1 to TRBJ2-7; 8 bases map to TRBD1. Material: CD4+ T cells from PBMCs. The receptor comes from a human donor with multiple sclerosis. CDR3 in amino acids: CASSHVTGETYEQYF. CDR3 nucleotides: TGCGCCAGCAGCCATGTGACAGGGGAAACCTACGAGCAGTACTTC.